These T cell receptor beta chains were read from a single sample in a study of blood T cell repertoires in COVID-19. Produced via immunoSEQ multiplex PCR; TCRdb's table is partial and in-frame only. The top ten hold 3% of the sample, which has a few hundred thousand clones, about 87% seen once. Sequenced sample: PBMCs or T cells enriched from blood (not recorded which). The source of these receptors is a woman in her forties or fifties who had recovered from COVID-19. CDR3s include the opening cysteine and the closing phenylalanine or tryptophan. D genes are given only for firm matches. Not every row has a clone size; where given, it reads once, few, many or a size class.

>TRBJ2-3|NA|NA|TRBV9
CASSVGRSTSTDTQYF
TGTGCCAGCAGCGTAGGGCGGTCCACCAGCACAGATACGCAGTATTTT
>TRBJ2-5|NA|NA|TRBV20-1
CSATLMETQYF
TGCAGTGCTACTCTTATGGAGACCCAGTACTTC
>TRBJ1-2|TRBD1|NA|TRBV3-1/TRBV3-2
CASSQDRDWGYTF
TGTGCCAGCAGCCAGGACAGGGATTGGGGCTACACCTTC
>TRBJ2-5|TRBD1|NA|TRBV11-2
CASIRDRAQETQYF
TGTGCCAGCATTAGGGACAGGGCACAAGAGACCCAGTACTTC
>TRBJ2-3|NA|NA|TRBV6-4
CASSVLRHQNTDTQYF
TGTGCCAGCAGTGTTTTGCGCCACCAAAACACAGATACGCAGTATTTT
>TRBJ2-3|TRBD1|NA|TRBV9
CASSVAGGSTDTQYF
TGTGCCAGCAGCGTAGCAGGGGGAAGCACAGATACGCAGTATTTT
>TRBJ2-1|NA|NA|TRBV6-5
CASRAQLADEQFF
TGTGCCAGCAGGGCCCAGCTTGCGGATGAGCAGTTCTTC
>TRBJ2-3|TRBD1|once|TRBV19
CASSPRTGVYGDTQYF
TGTGCCAGTAGTCCGAGGACAGGGGTCTATGGAGATACGCAGTATTTT
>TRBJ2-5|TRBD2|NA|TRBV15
CATSESGSMMETQYF
TGTGCCACCAGCGAAAGCGGGAGCATGATGGAGACCCAGTACTTC
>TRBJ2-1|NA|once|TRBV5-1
CASSLGVASGEQFF
TGCGCCAGCAGCTTGGGGGTAGCCTCCGGAGAGCAGTTCTTC
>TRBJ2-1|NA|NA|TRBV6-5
CASSETTTRNEQFF
TGTGCCAGCTCTGAAACTACTACGCGCAATGAGCAGTTCTTC
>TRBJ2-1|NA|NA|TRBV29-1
CSADRTGVNDEQFF
TGCAGCGCCGACCGGACTGGGGTTAATGATGAGCAGTTCTTC
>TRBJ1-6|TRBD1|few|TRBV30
CAWKQGAWNSPLHF
TGTGCCTGGAAACAGGGGGCTTGGAATTCACCCCTCCACTTT
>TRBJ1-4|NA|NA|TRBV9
CASNPGRGLVDEKLFF
TGTGCCAGTAACCCTGGGCGGGGACTTGTGGATGAAAAACTGTTTTTT
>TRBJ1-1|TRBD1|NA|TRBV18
CASSPGTGLGEAFF
TGTGCCAGCTCACCCGGGACAGGCCTTGGTGAAGCTTTCTTT
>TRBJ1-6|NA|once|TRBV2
CASSLQGNSPLHF
TGTGCCAGCAGTCTACAGGGTAATTCACCCCTCCACTTT
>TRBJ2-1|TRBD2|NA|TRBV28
CASRPGSGLAGGLFF
TGTGCCAGCAGACCCGGATCCGGACTAGCGGGAGGATTGTTCTTC
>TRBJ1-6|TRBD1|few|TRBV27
CASSDGRGAAPLHF
TGTGCCAGCAGTGACGGCAGGGGGGCGGCACCCCTCCACTTT
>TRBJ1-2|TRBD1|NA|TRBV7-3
CASSLGQGGGYTF
TGTGCCAGCAGCTTAGGACAGGGTGGCGGCTACACCTTC
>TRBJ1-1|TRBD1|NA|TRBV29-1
CSVEDLDRGGEAFF
TGCAGCGTTGAAGACCTCGACAGGGGCGGTGAAGCTTTCTTT
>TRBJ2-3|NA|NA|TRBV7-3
CASSLQRASTDTQYF
TGTGCCAGCAGCTTACAGCGGGCTAGCACAGATACGCAGTATTTT
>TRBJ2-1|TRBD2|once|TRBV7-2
CASSQRAGAGEQFF
TGTGCCAGCAGCCAACGAGCGGGAGCTGGCGAGCAGTTCTTC
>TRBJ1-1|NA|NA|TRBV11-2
CASRPVGPGALFF
NA
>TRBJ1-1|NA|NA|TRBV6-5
CASSYWANTEAFF
TGTGCCAGCAGTTACTGGGCGAACACTGAAGCTTTCTTT
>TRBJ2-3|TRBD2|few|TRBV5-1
CASSLWVLAGGSTDTQYF
TGCGCCAGCAGCTTGTGGGTCCTAGCGGGAGGGAGCACAGATACGCAGTATTTT
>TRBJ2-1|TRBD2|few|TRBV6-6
CASSPGTSGLSYNEQFF
TGTGCCAGCAGTCCCGGGACTAGCGGGCTATCCTACAATGAGCAGTTCTTC
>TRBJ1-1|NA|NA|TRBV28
CASSLVAGGLTFF
TGTGCCAGCAGTTTGGTGGCAGGAGGGCTGACTTTCTTT
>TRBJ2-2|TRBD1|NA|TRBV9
CASSPRDRGKWGTNTGELFF
TGTGCCAGCAGCCCCCGGGACAGGGGGAAGTGGGGGACGAACACCGGGGAGCTGTTTTTT
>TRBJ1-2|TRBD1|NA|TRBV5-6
CASSIGQGDGYTF
TGTGCCAGCAGCATAGGACAGGGGGATGGCTACACCTTC
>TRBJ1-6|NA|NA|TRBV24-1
CATSDKTGFLHF
TGTGCCACCAGTGATAAAACAGGGTTCCTCCACTTT
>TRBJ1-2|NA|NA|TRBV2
CASSEEAQIYGYTF
TGTGCCAGCAGTGAAGAGGCACAGATTTATGGCTACACCTTC